The clone carrying this T cell receptor (beta chain) was counted only a few times. Per germline, CDR1 DFQATT and CDR2 SNEGSKA (reference sequence). The CDR3 has 13 amino acids. The ends lost 7 bases at V and 9 bases at J; junction bases unmatched: 7. This entry is derived from a study of response to subunit inactivated influenza vaccine. Each CDR3 protein is one row after TCRdb ran MiXCR on the RT-PCR reads. The data hold some 540,000 distinct CDR3 sequences, with around a quarter observed a single time. These data also featured in a second study, about T cells expressing NK-cell markers. Turning to that study: Researchers built TCR beta cDNA using 5'RACE template switching with UMIs. It was from sorted CD3+CD56+NKG2C+, CD3+CD56+NKG2C- and CD3+CD56-NKG2C+ T cells that TCR beta repertoires came. Serological testing identified most of the eight sequenced donors as HCMV-seropositive and one as seronegative. The dominant NKG2C+ clonotypes represented about 1.0-7.5% of CD8+ T cells in six donors. Where a handful of donors were concerned, these clonotypes also led the CD3+CD56-NKG2C+ fraction.

The input for sequencing was CD4+ T cells sorted from PBMCs, taken approximately 12 days after vaccination. The chain is built from TRBV20-1 and TRBJ1-6; TRBD1 aligns across 9 bases. The TCR was taken from a man in his fifties or sixties who received an inactivated influenza vaccine. The CDR3 loop is CSGRDRESSPLHF. In DNA form, the CDR3 reads TGCAGTGGTCGGGACAGGGAGTCTTCACCCCTCCACTTT.